These 4 T cell receptor beta chains share one sample of origin, sequenced in a study of control samples from healthy donors and cancer patients. Only in-frame clones appear in the TCRdb table, and some are missing; sequencing was by immunoSEQ multiplex PCR. The top ten hold about 38% of the sample, which has more than 85,000 clones, roughly 80% seen once. Sequencing was done on a sample of PBMCs. The receptors were gathered from a man in his 70s with lung cancer.

The chain recombines TRBV6-5 with TRBJ2-1, with TRBD2 identical over 10 bases. J lost 2 bases, V lost 5 bases, and 3 bases had no gene match. In germline, CDR1 is MNHEY, CDR2 SVGAGI. CDR3 length: 15 residues. CDR3 loop: CASSRSGGAYNEQFF. The DNA for the CDR3 is TGTGCCAGCAGTCGGAGCGGGGGGGCCTACAATGAGCAGTTCTTC.

The rearrangement links TRBV5-8 to TRBJ1-6; 7 bases match TRBD1. The CDR3 has 19 amino acids. Germline CDR1 is SGHTS and CDR2 is YDEGEE. J gave up 0 bases and V 0 bases, and 9 bases lay outside the gene matches. The CDR3 DNA reads as TGTGCCAGCAGCTTGGGGGGACAGTCTCCCTTCTCCTATAATTCACCCCTCCACTTT. This translates into CASSLGGQSPFSYNSPLHF.

The J gene is TRBJ2-7, the V gene TRBV6-5; 10 positions agree with TRBD1. Unmatched junction bases numbered 5, after V lost 6 bases and J lost 6 bases. This CDR3 contains 13 residues. Germline lookup yields CDR1 MNHEY and CDR2 SVGAGI. In DNA form, the CDR3 reads TGTGCCAGCAGGGGGACAGGGGTTCCCGAGCAGTACTTC. It specifies CASRGTGVPEQYF.

This clone has a single count. The rearrangement joins TRBV6-6 to TRBJ1-4; no firm D call. Germline CDR1 reads MNHNY; CDR2 reads SVGAGI (reference sequence). The CDR3 totals 14 residues. Trimming left V 0 bases short and J 8 bases short, with 10 bases between. For the CDR3, the DNA is TGTGCCAGCAGTTACTCCACCGGACCCGAAAAACTGTTTTTT. It encodes CASSYSTGPEKLFF.